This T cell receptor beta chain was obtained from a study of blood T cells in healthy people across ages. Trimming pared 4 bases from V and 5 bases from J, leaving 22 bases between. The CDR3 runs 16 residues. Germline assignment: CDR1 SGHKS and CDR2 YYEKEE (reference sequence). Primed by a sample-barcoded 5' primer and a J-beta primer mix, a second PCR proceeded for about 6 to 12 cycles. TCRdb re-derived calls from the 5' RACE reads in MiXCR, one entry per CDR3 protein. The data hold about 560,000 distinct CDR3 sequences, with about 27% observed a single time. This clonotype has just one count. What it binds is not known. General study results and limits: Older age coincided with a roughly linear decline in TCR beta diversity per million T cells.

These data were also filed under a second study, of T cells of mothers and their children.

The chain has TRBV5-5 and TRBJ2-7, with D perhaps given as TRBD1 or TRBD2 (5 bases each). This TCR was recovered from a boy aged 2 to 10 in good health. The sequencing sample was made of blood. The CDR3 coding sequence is TGTGCCAGCAGCCTTTGGGGGAGATTTGAGCCCAACGAGCAGTACTTC. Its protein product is CASSLWGRFEPNEQYF.